The 15 T cell receptor beta chains reported below all come from one sample, sequenced in a study of T cells in tumors after PD-1 blockade. Only in-frame clones appear in the TCRdb table, and some are missing; sequencing was by immunoSEQ multiplex PCR. The data show some 25,000 clones, with roughly four fifths seen just once and roughly an eighth held by the top ten. The material was PBMCs, obtained after anti-PD-1 treatment. These receptors were obtained from a human donor with basal cell carcinoma.

This chain connects TRBV5-1 to TRBJ2-3; possible D gene TRBD1, 6 bases. Germline V gives CDR1 SGHRS, CDR2 YFSETQ. Trimming cost V 7 bases and J 4 bases, with 22 bases left between them. This CDR3 comprises 16 residues. CDR3 region: CASRGQPQQGADTQYF. CDR3 nucleotide sequence: TGCGCCAGCCGTGGACAGCCCCAACAAGGCGCAGATACGCAGTATTTT.

The chain combines TRBV27 with TRBJ1-4; the match to TRBD1 covers 8 bases. After removal of 3 bases from V and 8 bases from J, the junction contained 2 bases not matched to a gene. The CDR3 sequence is 13 residues long. Germline values: CDR1 MNHEY, CDR2 SMNVEV (reference sequence). This CDR3 reads CASSFRDREKLFF. In DNA, the CDR3 is TGTGCCAGCAGTTTCCGGGACAGGGAAAAACTGTTTTTT.

The chain joins TRBV5-5 to TRBJ1-5; TRBD1 is a possible D gene (5 bases). This CDR3 comprises 14 residues. The germline V and J ends were trimmed by 2 bases and 4 bases, with 10 bases remaining between them. Germline V gene lookup returns CDR1 SGHKS and CDR2 YYEKEE (reference sequence). The CDR3 loop reads CASSFRDGNQPQHF. The CDR3 coding sequence is TGTGCCAGCAGCTTCCGGGACGGGAATCAGCCCCAGCATTTT.

This rearrangement joins TRBV27 to TRBJ1-2; a weak D match, TRBD1 (5 bases). This CDR3 spans 13 amino acids. The V end lost 4 bases, the J end lost 7 bases, and 13 bases lay between the germline ends. CDR1 and CDR2 (germline): MNHEY, SMNVEV (reference sequence). The CDR3, as DNA: TGTGCCAGCAGTTCCCCTGGGGGGTCTGGCTACACCTTC. Translated, it gives CASSSPGGSGYTF.

The chain employs TRBV6-6 and TRBJ2-3; D is undetermined. The V gene lost 7 bases and the J gene lost 3 bases, with 11 bases spanning the gap. Germline V gene lookup returns CDR1 MNHNY and CDR2 SVGAGI (reference sequence). CDR3 length equals 13 residues. This chain's CDR3 is CASTLDRTDTQYF. CDR3 coding DNA: TGTGCCAGCACCTTAGACCGGACAGATACGCAGTATTTT.

The chain joins TRBV15 to TRBJ1-5; 7 bases align to TRBD1. J gave up 7 bases and V 6 bases, and 18 bases lay outside the gene matches. The CDR3 length is 17 residues. Looked up from germline, CDR1 is LNHNV and CDR2 is YYDKDF (reference sequence). The CDR3 spells CATRQANRGSSRQPQHF. The DNA of the CDR3 is TGTGCCACCAGACAAGCAAACAGGGGATCTAGTAGGCAGCCCCAGCATTTT.

V usage is TRBV4-1 and J usage is TRBJ2-2; perhaps TRBD2 as D (5 bases). The CDR3 length is 17 residues. Germline CDR1 is MGHRA and CDR2 is YSYEKL. The V gene lost 2 bases and the J gene lost 4 bases, with 17 bases spanning the gap. The DNA of the CDR3 is TGCGCCAGCAGCCAAATGAGGGCCGGGATCCGCACCGGGGAGCTGTTTTTT. Translating it yields CASSQMRAGIRTGELFF.

The CDR3 coding sequence is TGTGCCAGCAGCGTAGTAGATCAGGGGGCATTTCATGGCTACACCTTC. Translating it yields CASSVVDQGAFHGYTF. The chain joins TRBV9 to TRBJ1-2; 8 nucleotides line up with TRBD1. Germline loops: CDR1 SGDLS, CDR2 YYNGEE. This CDR3 has 16 residues. Unmatched junction bases numbered 10, after V lost 0 bases and J lost 6 bases.

The chain joins TRBV27 to TRBJ2-7; D tentatively reads TRBD1 or TRBD2 (6 bases each). Trimming stripped 0 bases from V and 3 bases from J, with 24 bases between. The CDR3 has 19 residues. The germline gives CDR1 MNHEY, CDR2 SMNVEV (reference sequence). The DNA for the CDR3 is TGTGCCAGCAGTTTATCTTTCGTCAGAGGGGGGCTTGACAGCTACGAGCAGTACTTC. Its protein product is CASSLSFVRGGLDSYEQYF.

The V gene is TRBV6-5, the J gene TRBJ1-2; 9 nucleotides match TRBD1. V shed 6 bases, J shed 4 bases, and the junction held 0 bases outside the gene matches. Germline V gene sequence: CDR1 MNHEY, CDR2 SVGAGI. The CDR3 runs 12 residues. In nucleotides, the CDR3 is TGTGCCAGCAGACAGGGGGCCTATGGCTACACCTTC. Translation gives CASRQGAYGYTF.

The chain links TRBV5-1 to TRBJ2-7; either TRBD1 or TRBD2 may fit D (5 bases each). The germline gives CDR1 SGHRS, CDR2 YFSETQ. Trimming removed 6 bases from V and 0 bases from J, with 13 bases in between. This CDR3 is built from 14 residues. CDR3 loop: CASMSGPSSYEQYF. The CDR3 DNA reads as TGCGCCAGCATGTCGGGACCGAGCTCCTACGAGCAGTACTTC.

The J gene is TRBJ2-5, the V gene TRBV2; D is undetermined. V was trimmed by 2 bases and J by 7 bases, leaving 5 bases between them. From germline, CDR1 is SNHLY and CDR2 FYNNEI. The CDR3 contains 11 residues. CDR3 coding DNA: TGTGCCAGCAGTGAACGAGGGACCCAGTACTTC. Translating it yields CASSERGTQYF.

The chain carries TRBV19 and TRBJ1-2; 8 bases fit TRBD1. The CDR3 consists of 15 residues. The germline CDR1 and CDR2 sequences are LNHDA and SQIVND (reference sequence). The V segment lost 5 bases and the J segment 8 bases; nucleotides outside the gene matches: 13. CDR3 amino acids: CASSSQDRGYRGYTF. The CDR3 DNA is TGTGCCAGTAGTTCACAAGACAGGGGATATAGAGGCTACACCTTC. Full variable domain (missing parts from reference TRBV19 and TRBJ1-2): DGGITQSPKYLFRKEGQNVTLSCEQNLNHDAMYWYRQDPGQGLRLIYYSQIVNDFQKGDIAEGYSVSREKKESFPLTVTSAQKNPTAFYLCASSSQDRGYRGYTFGSGTRLTVV.

The V gene is TRBV25-1, the J gene TRBJ1-6; 7 positions agree with TRBD1. Germline CDR1 MGHDK, CDR2 SYGVNS. V was pared by 7 bases and J by 6 bases, with 9 bases of the junction left unmatched. The CDR3 runs 15 residues. The CDR3 region has the DNA TGTGCCAGCATGGGGACAGAGCTCTCTAATTCACCCCTCCACTTT. Protein sequence: CASMGTELSNSPLHF.

V gene TRBV5-4 combines with J gene TRBJ2-7, with 7 positions matching TRBD2. Per germline, CDR1 SGHNT and CDR2 YYREEE (reference sequence). This CDR3 spans 13 amino acids. The ends lost 9 bases at V and 4 bases at J; junction bases unmatched: 10. In DNA form, the CDR3 reads TGTGCCACCAAAAGGAGTAGCGGGTACGAGCAGTACTTC. Protein sequence: CATKRSSGYEQYF.